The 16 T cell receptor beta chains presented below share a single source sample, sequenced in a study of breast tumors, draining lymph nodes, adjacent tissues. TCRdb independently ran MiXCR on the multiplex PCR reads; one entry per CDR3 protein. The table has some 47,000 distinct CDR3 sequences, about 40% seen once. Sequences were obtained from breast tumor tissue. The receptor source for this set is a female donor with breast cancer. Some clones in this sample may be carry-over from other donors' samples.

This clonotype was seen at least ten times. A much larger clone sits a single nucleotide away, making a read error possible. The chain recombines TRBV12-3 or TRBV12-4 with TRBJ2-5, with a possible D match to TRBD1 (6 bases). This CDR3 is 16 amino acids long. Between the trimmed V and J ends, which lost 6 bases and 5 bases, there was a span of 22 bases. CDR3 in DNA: TGTGCCAGCAGACTAAGAGGACAGCCCACGGGGGAGACCCAGTACTTC. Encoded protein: CASRLRGQPTGETQYF.

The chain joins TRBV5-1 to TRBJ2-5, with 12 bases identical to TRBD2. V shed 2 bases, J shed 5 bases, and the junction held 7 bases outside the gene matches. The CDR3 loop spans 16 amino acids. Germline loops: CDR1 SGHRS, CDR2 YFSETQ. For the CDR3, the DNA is TGCGCCAGCAGCTTATGGACTAGCGGGACGGGGGAGACCCAGTACTTC. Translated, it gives CASSLWTSGTGETQYF.

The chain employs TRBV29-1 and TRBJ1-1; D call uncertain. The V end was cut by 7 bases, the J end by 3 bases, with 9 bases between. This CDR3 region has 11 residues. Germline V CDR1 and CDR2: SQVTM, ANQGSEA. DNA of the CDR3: TGCAGCGGGCAAGGATACACTGAAGCTTTCTTT. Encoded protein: CSGQGYTEAFF. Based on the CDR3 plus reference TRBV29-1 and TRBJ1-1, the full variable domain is SAVISQKPSRDICQRGTSLTIQCQVDSQVTMMFWYRQQPGQSLTLIATANQGSEATYESGFVIDKFPISRPNLTFSTLTVSNMSPEDSSIYLCSGQGYTEAFFGQGTRLTVV.

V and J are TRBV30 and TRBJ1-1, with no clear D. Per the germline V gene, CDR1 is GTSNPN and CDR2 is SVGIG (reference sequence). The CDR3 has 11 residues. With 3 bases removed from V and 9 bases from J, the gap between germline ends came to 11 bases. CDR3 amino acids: CAWRNRIQAFF. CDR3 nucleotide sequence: TGTGCCTGGAGGAATCGGATACAAGCTTTCTTT.

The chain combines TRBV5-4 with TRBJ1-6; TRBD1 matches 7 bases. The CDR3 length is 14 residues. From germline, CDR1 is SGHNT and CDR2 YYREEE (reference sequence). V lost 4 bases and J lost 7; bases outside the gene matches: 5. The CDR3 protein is CASSVTGLNSPLHF. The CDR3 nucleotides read TGTGCCAGCAGCGTGACAGGGTTGAATTCACCCCTCCACTTT.

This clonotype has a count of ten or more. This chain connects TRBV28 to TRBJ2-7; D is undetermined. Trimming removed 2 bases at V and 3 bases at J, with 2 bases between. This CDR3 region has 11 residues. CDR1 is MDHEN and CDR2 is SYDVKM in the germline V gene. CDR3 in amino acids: CASSLLYEQYF. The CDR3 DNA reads TGTGCCAGCAGTTTACTCTACGAGCAGTACTTC.

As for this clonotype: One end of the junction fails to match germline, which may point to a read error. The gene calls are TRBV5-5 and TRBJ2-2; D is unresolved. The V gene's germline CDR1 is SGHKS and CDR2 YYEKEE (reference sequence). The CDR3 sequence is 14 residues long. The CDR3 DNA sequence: TGTGCCAGTAGCTTCTCGGCGACCACCGAGGAGCTGTTTTTT. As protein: CASSFSATTEELFF.

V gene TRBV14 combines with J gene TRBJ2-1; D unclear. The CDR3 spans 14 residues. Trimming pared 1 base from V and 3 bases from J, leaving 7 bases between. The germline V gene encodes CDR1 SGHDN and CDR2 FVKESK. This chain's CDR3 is CASSQVSIYNEQFF. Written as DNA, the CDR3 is TGTGCCAGCAGCCAAGTGTCTATCTACAATGAGCAGTTCTTC.

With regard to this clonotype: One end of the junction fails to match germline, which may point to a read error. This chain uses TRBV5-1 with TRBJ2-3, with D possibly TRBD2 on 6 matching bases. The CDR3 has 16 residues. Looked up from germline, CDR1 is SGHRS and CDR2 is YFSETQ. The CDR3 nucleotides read TGCGCCAGCAGCCGTAGCGGAACCTCTAACACAGATACGCAGTATTTC. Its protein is CASSRSGTSNTDTQYF.

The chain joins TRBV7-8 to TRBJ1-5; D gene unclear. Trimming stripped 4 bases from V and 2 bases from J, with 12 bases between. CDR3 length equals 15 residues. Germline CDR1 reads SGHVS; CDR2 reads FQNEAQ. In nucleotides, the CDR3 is TGTGCCAGCAGCTCTCTAGCGGGAGGCAATCAGCCCCAGCATTTT. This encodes CASSSLAGGNQPQHF. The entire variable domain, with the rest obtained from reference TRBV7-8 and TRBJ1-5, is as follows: GAGVSQSPRYKVAKRGQDVALRCDPISGHVSLFWYQQALGQGPEFLTYFQNEAQLDKSGLPSDRFFAERPEGSVSTLKIQRTQQEDSAVYLCASSSLAGGNQPQHFGDGTRLSIL.

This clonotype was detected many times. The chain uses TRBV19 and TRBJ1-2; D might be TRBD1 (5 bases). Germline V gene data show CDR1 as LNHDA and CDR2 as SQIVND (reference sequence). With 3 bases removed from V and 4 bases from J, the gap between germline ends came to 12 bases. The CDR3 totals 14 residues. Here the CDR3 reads CASSMPGLSYGYTF. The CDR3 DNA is TGTGCCAGTAGTATGCCGGGACTGAGCTATGGCTACACCTTC.

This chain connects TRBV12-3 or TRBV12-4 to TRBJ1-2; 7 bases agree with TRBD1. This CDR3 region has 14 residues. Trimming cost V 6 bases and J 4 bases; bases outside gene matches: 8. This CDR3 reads CASSLGQASYGYTF. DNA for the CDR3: TGTGCCAGCAGCCTTGGACAGGCCTCCTATGGCTACACCTTC.

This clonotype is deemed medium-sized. CDR3 protein: CASSVGRNNEKLFF. The CDR3 coding sequence is TGTGCCAGTAGTGTGGGCAGGAACAATGAAAAACTGTTTTTT. This chain uses TRBV19 with TRBJ1-4, with D uncertain. Between the trimmed V and J ends, which lost 5 bases and 5 bases, there was a span of 12 bases. The CDR3 is made up of 14 amino acids. Germline V CDR1 and CDR2: LNHDA, SQIVND (reference sequence). Variable domain in full (rest from reference TRBV19 and TRBJ1-4): DGGITQSPKYLFRKEGQNVTLSCEQNLNHDAMYWYRQDPGQGLRLIYYSQIVNDFQKGDIAEGYSVSREKKESFPLTVTSAQKNPTAFYLCASSVGRNNEKLFFGSGTQLSVL.

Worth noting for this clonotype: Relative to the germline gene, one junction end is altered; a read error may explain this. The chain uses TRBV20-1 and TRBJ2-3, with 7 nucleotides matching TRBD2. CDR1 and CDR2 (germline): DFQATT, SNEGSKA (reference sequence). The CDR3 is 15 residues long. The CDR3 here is CSAGKLAWSTDMQYF. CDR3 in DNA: TGCAGTGCTGGAAAACTAGCGTGGAGCACAGATATGCAGTATTTT.

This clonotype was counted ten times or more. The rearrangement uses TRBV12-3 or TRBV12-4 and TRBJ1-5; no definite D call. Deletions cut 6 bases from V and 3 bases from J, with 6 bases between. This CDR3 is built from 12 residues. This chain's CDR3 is CASSPSNQPQHF. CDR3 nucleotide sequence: TGTGCCAGCAGCCCCTCCAATCAGCCCCAGCATTTT.

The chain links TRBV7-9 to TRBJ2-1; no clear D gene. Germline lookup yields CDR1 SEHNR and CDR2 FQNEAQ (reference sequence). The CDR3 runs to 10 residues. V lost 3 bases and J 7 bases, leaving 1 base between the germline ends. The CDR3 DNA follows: TGTGCCAGCAGCTTTAATGAGCAGTTCTTC. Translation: CASSFNEQFF.